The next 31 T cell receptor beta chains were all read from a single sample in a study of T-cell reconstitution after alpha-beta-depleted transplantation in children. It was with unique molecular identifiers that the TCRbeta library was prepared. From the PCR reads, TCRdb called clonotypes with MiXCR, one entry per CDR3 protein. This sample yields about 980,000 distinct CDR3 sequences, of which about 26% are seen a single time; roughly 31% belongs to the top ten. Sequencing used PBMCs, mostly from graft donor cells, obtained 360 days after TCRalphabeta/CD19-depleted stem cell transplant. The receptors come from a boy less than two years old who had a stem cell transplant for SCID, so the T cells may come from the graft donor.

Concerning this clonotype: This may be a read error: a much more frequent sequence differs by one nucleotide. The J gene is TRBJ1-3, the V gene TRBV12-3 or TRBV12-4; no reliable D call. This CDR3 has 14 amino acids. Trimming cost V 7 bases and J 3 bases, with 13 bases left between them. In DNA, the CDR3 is TGTGCCAGCACCCTGCGGGGAGTTGGAAACACCATATATTTT. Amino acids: CASTLRGVGNTIYF.

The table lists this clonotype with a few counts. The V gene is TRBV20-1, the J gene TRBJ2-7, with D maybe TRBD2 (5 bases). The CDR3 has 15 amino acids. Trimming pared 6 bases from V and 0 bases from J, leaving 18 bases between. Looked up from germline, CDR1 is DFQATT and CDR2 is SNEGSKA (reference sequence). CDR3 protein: CSANRPGSTSYEQYF. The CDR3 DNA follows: TGCAGTGCCAACCGTCCGGGATCGACCTCCTACGAGCAGTACTTC.

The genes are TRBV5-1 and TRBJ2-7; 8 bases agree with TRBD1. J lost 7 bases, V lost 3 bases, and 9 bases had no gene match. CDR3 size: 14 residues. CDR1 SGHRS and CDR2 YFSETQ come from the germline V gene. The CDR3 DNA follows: TGCGCCAGCAGCTCGGGACAGGTCTCCGGAGAGCAGTACTTC. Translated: CASSSGQVSGEQYF.

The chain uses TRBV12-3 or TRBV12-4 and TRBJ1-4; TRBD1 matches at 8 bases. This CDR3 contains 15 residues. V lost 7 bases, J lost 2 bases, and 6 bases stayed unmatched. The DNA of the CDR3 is TGTGCCAGCACCGCAGGGGGCTCGACTAATGAAAAACTGTTTTTT. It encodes CASTAGGSTNEKLFF.

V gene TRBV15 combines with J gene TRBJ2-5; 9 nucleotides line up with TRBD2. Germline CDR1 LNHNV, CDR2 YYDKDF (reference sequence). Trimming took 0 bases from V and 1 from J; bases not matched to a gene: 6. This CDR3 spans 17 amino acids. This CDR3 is CATSRDVTSGSQETQYF. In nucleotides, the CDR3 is TGTGCCACCAGCAGAGATGTGACTAGCGGATCCCAAGAGACCCAGTACTTC.

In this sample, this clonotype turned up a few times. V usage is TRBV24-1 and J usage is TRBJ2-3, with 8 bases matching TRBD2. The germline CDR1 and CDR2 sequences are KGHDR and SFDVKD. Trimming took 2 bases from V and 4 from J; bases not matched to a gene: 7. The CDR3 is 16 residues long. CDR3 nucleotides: TGTGCCACCAGTGATTCGCCGGGACTAGGTCCAGATACGCAGTATTTT. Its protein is CATSDSPGLGPDTQYF.

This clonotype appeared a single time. The CDR3 region is CSVLWGANQPQHF. CDR3 in DNA: TGCAGCGTTTTGTGGGGGGCGAATCAGCCCCAGCATTTT. The chain couples TRBV29-1 to TRBJ1-5; a possible D gene is TRBD1 (6 bases). Looked up from germline, CDR1 is SQVTM and CDR2 is ANQGSEA. The CDR3 runs to 13 residues. Trimming removed 5 bases at V and 4 bases at J, with 12 bases between. The variable domain in full, completed from reference TRBV29-1 and TRBJ1-5, reads SAVISQKPSRDICQRGTSLTIQCQVDSQVTMMFWYRQQPGQSLTLIATANQGSEATYESGFVIDKFPISRPNLTFSTLTVSNMSPEDSSIYLCSVLWGANQPQHFGDGTRLSIL.

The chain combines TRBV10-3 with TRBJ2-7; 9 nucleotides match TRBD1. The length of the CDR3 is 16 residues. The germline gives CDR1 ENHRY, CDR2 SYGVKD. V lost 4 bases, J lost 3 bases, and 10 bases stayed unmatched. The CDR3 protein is CAISGRRGQGRYEQYF. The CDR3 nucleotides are TGTGCCATCAGTGGACGCCGGGGACAGGGACGCTACGAGCAGTACTTC.

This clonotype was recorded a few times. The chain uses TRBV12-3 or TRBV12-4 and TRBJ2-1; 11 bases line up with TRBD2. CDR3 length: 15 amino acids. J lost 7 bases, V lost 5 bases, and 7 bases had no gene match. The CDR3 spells CASSTRLAGRNEQFF. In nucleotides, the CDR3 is TGTGCCAGCAGTACGAGACTAGCGGGGAGAAATGAGCAGTTCTTC.

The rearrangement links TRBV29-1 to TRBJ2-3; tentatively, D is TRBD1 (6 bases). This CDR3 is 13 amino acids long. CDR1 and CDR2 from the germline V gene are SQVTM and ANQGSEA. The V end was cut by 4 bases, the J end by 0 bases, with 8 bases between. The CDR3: CSVVQGSTDTQYF. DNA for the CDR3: TGCAGCGTTGTCCAGGGGAGCACAGATACGCAGTATTTT.

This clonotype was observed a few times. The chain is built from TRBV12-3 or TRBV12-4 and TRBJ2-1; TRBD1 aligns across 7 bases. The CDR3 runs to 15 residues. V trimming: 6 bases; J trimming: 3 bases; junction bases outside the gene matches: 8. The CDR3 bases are TGTGCCAGCAGGAGCCCCGGGACAGACTACAATGAGCAGTTCTTC. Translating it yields CASRSPGTDYNEQFF.

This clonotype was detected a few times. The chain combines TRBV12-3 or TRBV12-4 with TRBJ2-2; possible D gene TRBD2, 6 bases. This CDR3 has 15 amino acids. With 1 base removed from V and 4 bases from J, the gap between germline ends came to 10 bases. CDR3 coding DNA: TGTGCCAGCAGTTTAGGCGGGGCGCCCACCGGGGAGCTGTTTTTT. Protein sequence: CASSLGGAPTGELFF.

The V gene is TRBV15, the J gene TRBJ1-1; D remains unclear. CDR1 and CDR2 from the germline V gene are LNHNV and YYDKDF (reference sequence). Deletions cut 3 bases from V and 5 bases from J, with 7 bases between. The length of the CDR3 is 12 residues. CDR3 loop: CATSRGWTEAFF. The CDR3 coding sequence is TGTGCCACCAGCAGGGGATGGACTGAAGCTTTCTTT. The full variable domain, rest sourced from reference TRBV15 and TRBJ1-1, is DAMVIQNPRYQVTQFGKPVTLSCSQTLNHNVMYWYQQKSSQAPKLLFHYYDKDFNNEADTPDNFQSRRPNTSFCFLDIRSPGLGDTAMYLCATSRGWTEAFFGQGTRLTVV.

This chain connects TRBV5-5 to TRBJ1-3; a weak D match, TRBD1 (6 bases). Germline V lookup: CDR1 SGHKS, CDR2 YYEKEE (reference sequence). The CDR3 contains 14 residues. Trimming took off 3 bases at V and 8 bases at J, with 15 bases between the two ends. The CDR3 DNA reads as TGTGCCAGCAGCTGGAGACAGGCGGGGTACACCATATATTTT. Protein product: CASSWRQAGYTIYF.

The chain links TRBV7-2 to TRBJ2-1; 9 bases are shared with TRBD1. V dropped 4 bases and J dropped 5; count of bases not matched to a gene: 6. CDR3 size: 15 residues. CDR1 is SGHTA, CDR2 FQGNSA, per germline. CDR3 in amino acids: CASSSDRGGNNEQFF. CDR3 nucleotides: TGTGCCAGCAGCTCGGACAGGGGAGGAAACAATGAGCAGTTCTTC. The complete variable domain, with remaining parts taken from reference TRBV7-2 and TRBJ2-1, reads GAGVSQSPSNKVTEKGKDVELRCDPISGHTALYWYRQSLGQGLEFLIYFQGNSAPDKSGLPSDRFSAERTGGSVSTLTIQRTQQEDSAVYLCASSSDRGGNNEQFFGPGTRLTVL.

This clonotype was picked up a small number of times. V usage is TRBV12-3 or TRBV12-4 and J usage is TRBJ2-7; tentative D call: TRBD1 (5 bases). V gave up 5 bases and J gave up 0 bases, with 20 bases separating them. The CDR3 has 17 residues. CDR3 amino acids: CASSPRRGHHSSYEQYF. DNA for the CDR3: TGTGCCAGCAGTCCGAGGCGAGGACACCATAGCTCCTACGAGCAGTACTTC.

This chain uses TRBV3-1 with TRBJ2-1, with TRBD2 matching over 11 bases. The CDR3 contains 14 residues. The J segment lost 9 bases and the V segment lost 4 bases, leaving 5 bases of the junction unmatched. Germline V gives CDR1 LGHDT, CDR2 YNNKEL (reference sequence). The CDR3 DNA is TGTGCCAGCAGCCGACTAGCGGGGTTCCTTGAGCAGTTCTTC. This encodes CASSRLAGFLEQFF.

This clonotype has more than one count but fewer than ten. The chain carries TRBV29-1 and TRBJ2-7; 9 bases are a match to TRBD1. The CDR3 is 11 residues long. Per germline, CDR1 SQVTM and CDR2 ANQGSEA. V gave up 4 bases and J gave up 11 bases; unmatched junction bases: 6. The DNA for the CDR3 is TGCAGCGTTGCGCAGGGACAGGGCAAGTACTTC. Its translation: CSVAQGQGKYF.

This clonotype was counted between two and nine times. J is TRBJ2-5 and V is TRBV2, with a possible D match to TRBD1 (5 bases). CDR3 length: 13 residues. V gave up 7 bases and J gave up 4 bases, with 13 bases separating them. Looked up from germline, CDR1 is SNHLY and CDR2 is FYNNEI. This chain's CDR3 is CASTRQGIETQYF. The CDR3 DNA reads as TGTGCCAGCACTAGGCAGGGAATAGAGACCCAGTACTTC. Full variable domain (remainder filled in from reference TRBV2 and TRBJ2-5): EPEVTQTPSHQVTQMGQEVILRCVPISNHLYFYWYRQILGQKVEFLVSFYNNEISEKSEIFDDQFSVERPDGSNFTLKIRSTKLEDSAMYFCASTRQGIETQYFGPGTRLLVL.

CDR3 in DNA: TGTGCCAGCAGCGTAGGCTCCAGGGGGGGCACAGATACGCAGTATTTT. Translated: CASSVGSRGGTDTQYF. This rearrangement joins TRBV9 to TRBJ2-3; TRBD1 might be the D (7 bases). Trimming shortened V by 0 bases and J by 1 base, and 12 bases separated the two germline ends. Germline values: CDR1 SGDLS, CDR2 YYNGEE. CDR3 size: 16 residues.

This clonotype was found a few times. DNA for the CDR3: TGTGCCAGCAGTTCCACCGGGACAGTTACCGGGGAGCTGTTTTTT. Protein sequence: CASSSTGTVTGELFF. The chain is built from TRBV6-2 or TRBV6-3 and TRBJ2-2; TRBD1 matches 7 bases. V trimming: 4 bases; J trimming: 5 bases; junction bases outside the gene matches: 7. CDR1 and CDR2 (germline): MNHEY, SVGEGT. CDR3 length equals 15 residues.

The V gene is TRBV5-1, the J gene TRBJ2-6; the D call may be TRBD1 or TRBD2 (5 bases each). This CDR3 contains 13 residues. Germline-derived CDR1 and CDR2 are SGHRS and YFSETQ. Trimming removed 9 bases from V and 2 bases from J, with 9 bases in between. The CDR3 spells CATRDAGANVLTF. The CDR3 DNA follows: TGCGCCACCCGGGACGCTGGGGCCAACGTCCTGACTTTC.

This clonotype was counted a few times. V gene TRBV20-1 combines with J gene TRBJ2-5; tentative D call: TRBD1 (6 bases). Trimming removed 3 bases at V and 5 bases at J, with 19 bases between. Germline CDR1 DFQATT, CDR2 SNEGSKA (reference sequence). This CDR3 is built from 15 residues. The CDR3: CSASPQGIGRETQYF. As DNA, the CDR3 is TGCAGTGCTAGTCCACAGGGTATAGGCCGGGAGACCCAGTACTTC.

The CDR3 DNA reads TGTGCCAGCAGCTTGGGATTTCTCACCGGGGAGCTGTTTTTT. This gives the protein CASSLGFLTGELFF. The chain carries TRBV7-3 and TRBJ2-2; D is ambiguous. Trimming removed 3 bases from V and 4 bases from J, with 9 bases in between. The CDR3 is 14 amino acids. Looked up from germline, CDR1 is SGHTA and CDR2 is FQGTGA.

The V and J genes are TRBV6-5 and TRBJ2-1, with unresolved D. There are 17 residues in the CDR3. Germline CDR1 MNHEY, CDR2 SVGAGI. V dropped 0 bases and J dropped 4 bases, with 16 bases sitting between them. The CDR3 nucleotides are TGTGCCAGCAGTTACTCGCTTTTACAGCCAATGTACAATGAGCAGTTCTTC. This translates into CASSYSLLQPMYNEQFF.

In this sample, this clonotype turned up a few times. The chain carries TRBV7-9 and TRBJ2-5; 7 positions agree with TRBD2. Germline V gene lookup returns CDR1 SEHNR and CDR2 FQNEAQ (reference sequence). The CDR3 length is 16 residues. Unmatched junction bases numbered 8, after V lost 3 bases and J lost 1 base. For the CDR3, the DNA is TGTGCCAGCAGCTTCAGGCGGGGGTACCCCCAAGAGACCCAGTACTTC. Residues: CASSFRRGYPQETQYF.

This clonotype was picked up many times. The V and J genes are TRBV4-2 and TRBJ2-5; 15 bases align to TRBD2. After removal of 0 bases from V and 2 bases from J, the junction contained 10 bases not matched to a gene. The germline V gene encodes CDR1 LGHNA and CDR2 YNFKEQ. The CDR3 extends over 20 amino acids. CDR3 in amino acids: CASSQEWFGTSGGWQETQYF. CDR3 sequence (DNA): TGTGCCAGCAGCCAAGAGTGGTTCGGGACTAGCGGGGGGTGGCAAGAGACCCAGTACTTC.

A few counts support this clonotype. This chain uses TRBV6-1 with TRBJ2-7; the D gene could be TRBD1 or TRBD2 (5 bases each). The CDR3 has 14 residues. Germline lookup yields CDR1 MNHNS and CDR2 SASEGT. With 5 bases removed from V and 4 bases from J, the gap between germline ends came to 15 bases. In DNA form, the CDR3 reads TGTGCCAGCAGTACCCCGGGACGTCAGTACGAGCAGTACTTC. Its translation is CASSTPGRQYEQYF.

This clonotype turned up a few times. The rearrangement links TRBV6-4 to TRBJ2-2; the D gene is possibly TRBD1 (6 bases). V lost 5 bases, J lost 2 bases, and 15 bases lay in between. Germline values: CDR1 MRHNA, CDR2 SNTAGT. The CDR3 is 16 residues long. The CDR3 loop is CASSSEWGLNTGELFF. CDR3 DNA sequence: TGTGCCAGCAGTTCTGAGTGGGGGCTAAACACCGGGGAGCTGTTTTTT.

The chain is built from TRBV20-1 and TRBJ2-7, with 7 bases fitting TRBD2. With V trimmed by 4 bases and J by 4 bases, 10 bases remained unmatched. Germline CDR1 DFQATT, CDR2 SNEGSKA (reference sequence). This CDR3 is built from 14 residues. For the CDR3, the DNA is TGCAGTGCTACTCCCGATGGACTAGTGTACGAGCAGTACTTC. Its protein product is CSATPDGLVYEQYF.

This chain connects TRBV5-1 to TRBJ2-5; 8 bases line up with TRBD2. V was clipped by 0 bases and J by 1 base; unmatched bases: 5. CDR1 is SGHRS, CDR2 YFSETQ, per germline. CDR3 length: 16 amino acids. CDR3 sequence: CASSLDPAGVQETQYF. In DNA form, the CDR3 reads TGCGCCAGCAGCTTGGATCCAGCGGGGGTCCAAGAGACCCAGTACTTC.